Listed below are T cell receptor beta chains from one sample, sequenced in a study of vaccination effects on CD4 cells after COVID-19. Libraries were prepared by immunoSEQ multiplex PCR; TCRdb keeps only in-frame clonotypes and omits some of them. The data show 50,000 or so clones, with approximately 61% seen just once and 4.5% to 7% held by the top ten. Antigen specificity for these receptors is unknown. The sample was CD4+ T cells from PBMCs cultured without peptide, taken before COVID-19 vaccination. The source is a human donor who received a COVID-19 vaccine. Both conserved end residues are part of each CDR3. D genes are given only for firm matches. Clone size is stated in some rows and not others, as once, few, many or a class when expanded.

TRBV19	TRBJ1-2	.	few	TGTGCCAGTAGTATACCCGGACTGGAGTATGGCTACACCTTC	CASSIPGLEYGYTF
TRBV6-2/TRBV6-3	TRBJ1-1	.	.	TGTGCCAGCAGTTACTCTACCCTGCCAGGGGCTGAAGCTTTCTTT	CASSYSTLPGAEAFF
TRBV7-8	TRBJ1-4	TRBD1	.	TGTGCCAGCAGCCTTAGGGACAGGGTAAATGAAAAACTGTTTTTT	CASSLRDRVNEKLFF
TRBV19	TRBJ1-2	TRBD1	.	TGTGCCAGTAACCCCGGGACAGCTACCAACTATGGCTACACCTTC	CASNPGTATNYGYTF
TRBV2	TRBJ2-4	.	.	TGTGCCAGCAGTCCCCGCGGCCCAGCCAAAAACATTCAGTACTTC	CASSPRGPAKNIQYF
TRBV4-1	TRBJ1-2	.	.	TGCGCCAGCAGCCAAACAGGGATCGGGGGCTACACCTTC	CASSQTGIGGYTF
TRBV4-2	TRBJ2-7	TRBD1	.	TGTGCCAGCAGCCGGGACAGGTTTTACGAGCAGTACTTC	CASSRDRFYEQYF
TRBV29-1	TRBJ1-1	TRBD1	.	TGCAGCGTTGAAGGCGTACAGGGGATAGGAACTGAAGCTTTCTTT	CSVEGVQGIGTEAFF
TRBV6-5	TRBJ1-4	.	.	TGTGCCAGCACCTTGAAGTGGGGGGATAATGAAAAACTGTTTTTT	CASTLKWGDNEKLFF
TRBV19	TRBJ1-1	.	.	TGTGCCAGTAGTATTAAAAGTTTAAAGAACACTGAAGCTTTCTTT	CASSIKSLKNTEAFF
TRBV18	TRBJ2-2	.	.	TGTGCCAGCTCACGGCGACAGGGAGGCACCGGGGAGCTGTTTTTT	CASSRRQGGTGELFF
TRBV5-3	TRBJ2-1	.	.	TGTGCCAGAAGCTTAACCGGCGGGGCCTACAATGAGCAGTTCTTC	CARSLTGGAYNEQFF
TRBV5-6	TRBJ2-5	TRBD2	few	TGTGCCAGCAGCTTGGCGGCTAGCGGGGCCGGGGAGACCCAGTACTTC	CASSLAASGAGETQYF
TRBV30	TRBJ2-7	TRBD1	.	TGTGCCTGGACCCTAGGGACAGGACTCTACGAGCAGTACTTC	CAWTLGTGLYEQYF
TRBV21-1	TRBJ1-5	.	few	TGTGCCAGCAGCAAGCCCAAAAGGGGACAGGGGGTTGATCAGCCCCAGCATTTT	CASSKPKRGQGVDQPQHF
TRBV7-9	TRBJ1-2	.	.	TGTGCCAGCAGCTTAGGTCGTGGTGACTATGGCTACACCTTC	CASSLGRGDYGYTF
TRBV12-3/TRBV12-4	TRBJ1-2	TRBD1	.	TGTGCCAGCAGGGAGGGGGCACGGGGCTACACCTTC	CASREGARGYTF
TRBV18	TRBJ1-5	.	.	TGTGCCAGCTCACCGGGACATCTTAGCAATCAGCCCCAGCATTTT	CASSPGHLSNQPQHF
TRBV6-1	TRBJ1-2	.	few	TGTGCCAGCAGTCAAGCGGGGGTCCGAAACTATGGCTACACCTTC	CASSQAGVRNYGYTF
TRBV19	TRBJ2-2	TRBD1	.	TGTGCCAGTAGTATTAGATCCGGGACAGGAAACACCGGGGAGCTGTTTTTT	CASSIRSGTGNTGELFF
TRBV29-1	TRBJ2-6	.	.	TGCAGCGTGAAAGGGTCAGGAAGAACTGGGGCCAACGTCCTGACTTTC	CSVKGSGRTGANVLTF
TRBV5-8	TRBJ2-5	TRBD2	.	TGTGCCAGCAGCTGGGGGAGCGGGGCGCAAGAGACCCAGTACTTC	CASSWGSGAQETQYF
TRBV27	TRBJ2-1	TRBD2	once	TGTGCCAGCAGTTTCAGAGTGAGCGGGAGCTACAATGAGCAGTTCTTC	CASSFRVSGSYNEQFF
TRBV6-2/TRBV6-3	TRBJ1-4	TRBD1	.	TGTGCCAGCAGTTACCGGGACAGGGGGCCTGCAACTAATGAAAAACTGTTTTTT	CASSYRDRGPATNEKLFF
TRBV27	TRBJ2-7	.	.	TGTGCCAGCAGTTTTGAGGGGGGTGCTCCCCCCTCCGAGCAGTACTTC	CASSFEGGAPPSEQYF
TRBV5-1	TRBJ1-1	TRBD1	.	TGCGCCAGCAGCCCGGGACAGGGAGTAGTGTTTGCTGAAGCTTTCTTT	CASSPGQGVVFAEAFF
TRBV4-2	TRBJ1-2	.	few	TGTGCCAGCAGCCAAGATGAGGGTGAGAACTATGGCTACACCTTC	CASSQDEGENYGYTF
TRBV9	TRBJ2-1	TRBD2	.	TGTGCCAGCAGCGCCCGAGCGGGGAGCTCCTACAATGAGCAGTTCTTC	CASSARAGSSYNEQFF
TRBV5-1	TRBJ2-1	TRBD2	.	TGCGCCAGCACCCGACTAGCGGGCGTTGGGAATGAGCAGTTCTTC	CASTRLAGVGNEQFF
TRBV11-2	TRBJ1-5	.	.	TGTGCCAGCAGCTTATGGGGGGGCTCGGGTAGCAATCAGCCCCAGCATTTT	CASSLWGGSGSNQPQHF
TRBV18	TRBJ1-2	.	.	TGTGCCAGCTCACCGAATCGAATGGACTACACCTTC	CASSPNRMDYTF
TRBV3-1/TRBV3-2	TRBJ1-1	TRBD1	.	TGTGCCAGCAGCCTATCATCAGGGACAGGCCCCTTGTCTGCTGAAGCTTTCTTT	CASSLSSGTGPLSAEAFF
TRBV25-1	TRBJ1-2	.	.	TGTGCCAGCAGTGATAGTCGATTAGCAGGGGTTGGCTACACCTTC	CASSDSRLAGVGYTF
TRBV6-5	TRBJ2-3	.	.	TGTGCCAGCAGTAATAGTGCAGATACGCAGTATTTT	CASSNSADTQYF
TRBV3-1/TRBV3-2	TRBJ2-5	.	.	TGTGCCAGCAGCCAAGCTGCCCCGTCGGAGTACCAAGAGACCCAGTACTTC	CASSQAAPSEYQETQYF
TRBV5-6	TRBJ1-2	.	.	TGTGCCAGCAGCCCCAGGTTGTTTGGCTACACCTTC	CASSPRLFGYTF
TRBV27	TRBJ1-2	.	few	TGTGCCAGCAGTTTTCAGGCCGACACCTATGGCTACACCTTC	CASSFQADTYGYTF
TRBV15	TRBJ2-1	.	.	TGTGCCACCAGCAGATGGGGGGACTCCTCCTACAATGAGCAGTTCTTC	CATSRWGDSSYNEQFF
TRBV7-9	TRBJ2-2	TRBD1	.	TGTGCCAGCAGCTCCCCGGGACAGGGGGCCGGCGGGGAGCTGTTTTTT	CASSSPGQGAGGELFF
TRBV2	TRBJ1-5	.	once	TGTGCCAGCAGGAGCCGGGGTCTACAGGGCCATAGCAATCAGCCCCAGCATTTT	CASRSRGLQGHSNQPQHF
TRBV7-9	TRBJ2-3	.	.	TGTGCCAGCAGCTTGGCTCACGACACAGATACGCAGTATTTT	CASSLAHDTDTQYF
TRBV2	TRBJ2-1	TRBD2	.	TGTGCCACCTACCGGGGAGGGAGCTCCTACAATGAGCAGTTCTTC	CATYRGGSSYNEQFF
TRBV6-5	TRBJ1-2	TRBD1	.	TGTGCCAGCACTCCGGACAGGGTTAGTGGCTACACCTTC	CASTPDRVSGYTF
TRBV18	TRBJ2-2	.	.	TGTGCCAGCTCAGACCGGGTACCTTCGAACACCGGGGAGCTGTTTTTT	CASSDRVPSNTGELFF
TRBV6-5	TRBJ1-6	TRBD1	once	TGTGCCAGCAGTTCAACAGGGGCAGGTTCACCCCTCCACTTT	CASSSTGAGSPLHF